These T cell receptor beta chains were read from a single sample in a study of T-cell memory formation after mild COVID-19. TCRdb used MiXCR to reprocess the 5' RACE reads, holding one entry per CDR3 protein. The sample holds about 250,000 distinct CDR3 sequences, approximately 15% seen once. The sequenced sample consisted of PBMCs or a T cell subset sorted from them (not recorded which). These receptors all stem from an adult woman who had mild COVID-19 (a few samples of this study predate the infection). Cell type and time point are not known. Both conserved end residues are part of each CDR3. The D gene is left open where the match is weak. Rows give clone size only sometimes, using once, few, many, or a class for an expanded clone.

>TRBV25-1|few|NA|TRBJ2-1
TGTGCCAGCAGTAGGGCAGGTTTCAATGAGCAGTTCTTC
CASSRAGFNEQFF
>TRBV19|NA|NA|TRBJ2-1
TGTGCCAGTAGTATTTGGGATGGTGAGCAGTTCTTC
CASSIWDGEQFF
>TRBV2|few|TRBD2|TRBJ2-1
TGTGCCAGCGTACTAGCGGGGGGGCCCTGGTTCTTC
CASVLAGGPWFF
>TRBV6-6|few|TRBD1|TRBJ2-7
TGTGCCAGCAGTTACGGGGCAGGGGGCTACGAGCAGTACTTC
CASSYGAGGYEQYF
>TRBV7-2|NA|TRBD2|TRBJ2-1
TGTGCCAGCAGCTTAGCTTGGACTAGCGGGAGGATCGACAATGAGCAGTTCTTC
CASSLAWTSGRIDNEQFF
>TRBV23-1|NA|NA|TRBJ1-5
TGCGCCAGCACCGTCGGGGAGGTTCAGCCCCAGCATTTT
CASTVGEVQPQHF
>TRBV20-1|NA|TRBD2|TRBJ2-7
TGCAGTGCTCAGCGAGGGAGGGACTACGAGCAGTACTTC
CSAQRGRDYEQYF
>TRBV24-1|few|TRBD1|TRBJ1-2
TGTGCCACGGGACAGGACGAATATGGCTACACCTTC
CATGQDEYGYTF
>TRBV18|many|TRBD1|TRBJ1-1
TGTGCCAGCTCACCCTTGAGGGGGCAGAACACTGAAGCTTTCTTT
CASSPLRGQNTEAFF
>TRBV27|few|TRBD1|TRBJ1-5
TGTGCCAGCAGTCCCGGACTGGACAGGCAGCCCCAGCATTTT
CASSPGLDRQPQHF
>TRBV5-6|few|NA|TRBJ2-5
TGTGCCAGCAGCTTGAGTAGCGTAGAGACCCAGTACTTC
CASSLSSVETQYF
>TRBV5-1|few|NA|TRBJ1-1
TGCGCCAGCAGCGAACAGGGAGTTAACACTGAAGCTTTCTTT
CASSEQGVNTEAFF
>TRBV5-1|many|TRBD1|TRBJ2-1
TGCGCCAGCCAGCTTGGGACAGGGACCTACAATGAGCAGTTCTTC
CASQLGTGTYNEQFF
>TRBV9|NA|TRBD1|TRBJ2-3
TGTGCCAGCAGCGTAGGTAACAGGGGCTTCACAGATACGCAGTATTTT
CASSVGNRGFTDTQYF
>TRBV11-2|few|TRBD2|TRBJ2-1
TGTGCCAGCAGCCCCTTTTTCGGCGGGAGTTCCTTCAATGAGCAGTTCTTC
CASSPFFGGSSFNEQFF
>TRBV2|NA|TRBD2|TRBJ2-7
TGTGCCAGCAGTATAGGACTAGCGGGACTTAACGAGCAGTACTTC
CASSIGLAGLNEQYF
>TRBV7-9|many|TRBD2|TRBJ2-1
TGTGCCAGCAGCTTAGCGACTTGGCGGGAGGTCGATGAGCAGTTCTTC
CASSLATWREVDEQFF
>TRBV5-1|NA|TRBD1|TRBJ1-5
TGCGCCAGCAGTTCGGGACAGGGAGGCCAGCCCCAGCATTTT
CASSSGQGGQPQHF
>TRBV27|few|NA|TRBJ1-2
TGTGCCAGCAGTTGGACGCGGGGAACGTATGGCTACACCTTC
CASSWTRGTYGYTF
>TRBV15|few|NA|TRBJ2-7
TGTGCCACCAGCAGAGGCCTCGGGGGGCTTGGAGAGCAGTACTTC
CATSRGLGGLGEQYF
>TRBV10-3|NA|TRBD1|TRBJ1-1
TGTGCCATCAGTGACCCCGGGACAGGGAACACTGAAGCTTTCTTT
CAISDPGTGNTEAFF
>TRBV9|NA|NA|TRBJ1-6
TGTGCCAGCAGCAGGGCAGGGCGATTTAATTCACCCCTCCACTTT
CASSRAGRFNSPLHF
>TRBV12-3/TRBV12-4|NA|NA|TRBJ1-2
TGTGCCAGCAGTCCCCGACAACACGGCTACACCTTC
CASSPRQHGYTF
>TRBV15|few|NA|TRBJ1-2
TGTGCCACCAGCAGAGAGGTCGGCAAGGGGTATGGCTACACCTTC
CATSREVGKGYGYTF
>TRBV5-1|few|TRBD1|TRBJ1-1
TGCGCCAGCAGGTCAGGGGGAGTGTATTGGGAGAACACTGAAGCTTTCTTT
CASRSGGVYWENTEAFF
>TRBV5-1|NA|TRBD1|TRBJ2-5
TGCGCCAGCAGCGCGGCCTGGGGACAGCCGGACGAGACCCAGTACTTC
CASSAAWGQPDETQYF
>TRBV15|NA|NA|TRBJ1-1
TGTGCCACCAGCAGGACTCAGGGGATTCAGGTGAACACTGAAGCTTTCTTT
CATSRTQGIQVNTEAFF
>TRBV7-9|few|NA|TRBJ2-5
TGTGCCAGCGTGGCCCCCCGTGGGGGACAAGAGACCCAGTACTTC
CASVAPRGGQETQYF
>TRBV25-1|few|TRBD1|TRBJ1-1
TGTGCCAGCAGTGTTTCGACAGGGCTCACTGAAGCTTTCTTT
CASSVSTGLTEAFF
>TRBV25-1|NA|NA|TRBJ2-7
TGTGCCAGCAGTCTATACACGATCTACGAGCAGTACTTC
CASSLYTIYEQYF
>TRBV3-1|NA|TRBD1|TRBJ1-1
TGTGCCAGCAGCCAATCTGCAGGGGGCGAAGCTTTCTTT
CASSQSAGGEAFF
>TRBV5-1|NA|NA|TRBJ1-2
TGCGCCAGCAGTCCACAGGACAACTATGGCTACACCTTC
CASSPQDNYGYTF
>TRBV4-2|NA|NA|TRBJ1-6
TGTGCCAGCAGCCAAGAGAGACAGACAAATTCACCCCTCCACTTT
CASSQERQTNSPLHF
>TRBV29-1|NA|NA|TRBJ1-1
TGCAGCTCGGACCTGGGACCCGGCACTGAAGCTTTCTTT
CSSDLGPGTEAFF
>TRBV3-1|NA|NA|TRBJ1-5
TGTGCCAGCAGCCAAGGACAGGTCGGTCAGCCCCAGCATTTT
CASSQGQVGQPQHF
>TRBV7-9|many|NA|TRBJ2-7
TGTGCCAGCAGCTTAGGTCCAGGAGGCGACGAGCAGTACTTC
CASSLGPGGDEQYF
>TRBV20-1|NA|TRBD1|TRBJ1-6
TGCAGTGCGTCGACAGGGGTGGATTCACCCCTCCACTTT
CSASTGVDSPLHF
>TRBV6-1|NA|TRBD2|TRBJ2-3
TGTGCCAGCAGTGACGGACTAGTAGGCACAGATACGCAGTATTTT
CASSDGLVGTDTQYF
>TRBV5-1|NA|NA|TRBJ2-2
TGCGCCAGCAGCTTGGCTGGGGGCCTGAACACCGGGGAGCTGTTTTTT
CASSLAGGLNTGELFF
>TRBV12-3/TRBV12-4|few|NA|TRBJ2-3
TGTGCCAGCAGTCCGGGACAACGAAACACAGATACGCAGTATTTT
CASSPGQRNTDTQYF
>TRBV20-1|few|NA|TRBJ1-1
TGCAGTGCTAGCGGAGGGCTGGCTTTCTTT
CSASGGLAFF
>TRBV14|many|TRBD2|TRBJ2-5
TGTGCCAGCAGCCGCAGACTAGCGGGAGTAGGACAAGAGACCCAGTACTTC
CASSRRLAGVGQETQYF
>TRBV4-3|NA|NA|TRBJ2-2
TGCGCCAGCAGCCAAGGGACCGACCGGGCCGGGGAGCTGTTTTTT
CASSQGTDRAGELFF
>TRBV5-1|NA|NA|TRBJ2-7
TGCGCCAGCAGCCAGGGACCAAACTACGAGCAGTACTTC
CASSQGPNYEQYF
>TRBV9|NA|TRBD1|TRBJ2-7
TGTGCCAGCAGCCCCCGTACAGGGGCCTACGAGCAGTACTTC
CASSPRTGAYEQYF
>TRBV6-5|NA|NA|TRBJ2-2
TGTGCCAGCAAGCCCGCCCTTAGCACCGGGGAGCTGTTTTTT
CASKPALSTGELFF
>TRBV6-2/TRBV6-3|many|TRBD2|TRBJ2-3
TGTGCCAGCAGCCCCCAGAGGCGGGGGGGAGTGGATACGCAGTATTTT
CASSPQRRGGVDTQYF
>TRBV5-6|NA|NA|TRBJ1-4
TGTGCCAGCAGCCCAGACCCGGACAATGGTGAAAAACTGTTTTTT
CASSPDPDNGEKLFF
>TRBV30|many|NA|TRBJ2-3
TGTGCCTGGAGTGTACGTATCAGGGATACGCAGTATTTT
CAWSVRIRDTQYF
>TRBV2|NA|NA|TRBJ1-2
TGTGCCAGCAGCAGCAGCGCCAGGAGGGCCTATGGCTACACCTTC
CASSSSARRAYGYTF